These T cell receptor beta chains were read from a single sample in a study of STAT5B mutations in CD4+ large granular lymphocyte leukemia. Data came from immunoSEQ multiplex PCR; TCRdb stores just in-frame clones and leaves some out. The sample lists about 40,000 clones, roughly 81% occurring once. Specimen: CD4+ T cells from blood buffy coats. These receptors were collected from a human donor in good health. The CDR3 runs from the conserved cysteine through the conserved F or W. Fields, in order: CDR3 DNA, CDR3 protein, clone size, J gene, V gene, D gene. A D gene is named only where the DNA matches it firmly. Size values are once, few and many counts, or a class for expanded clones, and some rows have none.

CDR3nt: TGTGCCAGCAGCCTGGATAACACCGGGGAGCTGTTTTTT; CDR3aa: CASSLDNTGELFF; abundance: few; j_gene: TRBJ2-2; v_gene: TRBV2; d_gene: NA
CDR3nt: TGTGCCAGCACCCTAAACCCGGGACAGACTTACGAGCAGTACTTC; CDR3aa: CASTLNPGQTYEQYF; abundance: NA; j_gene: TRBJ2-7; v_gene: TRBV6-1; d_gene: TRBD1
CDR3nt: TGCAGGGGTTTGGATGGCGATGAGCAGTTCTTC; CDR3aa: CRGLDGDEQFF; abundance: NA; j_gene: TRBJ2-1; v_gene: TRBV20-1; d_gene: NA
CDR3nt: TGTGCCAGCAGCTTCGGGGGGCAGCTGAACACTGAAGCTTTCTTT; CDR3aa: CASSFGGQLNTEAFF; abundance: NA; j_gene: TRBJ1-1; v_gene: TRBV7-8; d_gene: NA
CDR3nt: TGTGCCTGGAGTGCAGGGGGCTCTGGAAACACCATATATTTT; CDR3aa: CAWSAGGSGNTIYF; abundance: NA; j_gene: TRBJ1-3; v_gene: TRBV30; d_gene: TRBD1
CDR3nt: TGTGCCAGCAGGACAGGGACGTCGCCCCCCTACGAGCAGTACTTC; CDR3aa: CASRTGTSPPYEQYF; abundance: NA; j_gene: TRBJ2-7; v_gene: TRBV7-3; d_gene: TRBD1
CDR3nt: TGTGCCAGCAGCGTGGGCCTGCTTACGACCGGGGAGCTGTTTTTT; CDR3aa: CASSVGLLTTGELFF; abundance: NA; j_gene: TRBJ2-2; v_gene: TRBV5-5; d_gene: NA
CDR3nt: TGTGCCAGCAGTCCAGGGACAGACTATGGCTACACCTTC; CDR3aa: CASSPGTDYGYTF; abundance: NA; j_gene: TRBJ1-2; v_gene: TRBV11-1; d_gene: TRBD1
CDR3nt: TGTGCCGGCAGTGAATCGTTTTGGGCGGAGCTCAATCAGCCCCAGCATTTT; CDR3aa: CAGSESFWAELNQPQHF; abundance: NA; j_gene: TRBJ1-5; v_gene: TRBV6-1; d_gene: NA
CDR3nt: TGTGCCAGCAGCCCGGACCCCGGGACAGATGGTTCCTACGAGCAGTACTTC; CDR3aa: CASSPDPGTDGSYEQYF; abundance: NA; j_gene: TRBJ2-7; v_gene: TRBV4-2; d_gene: TRBD1
CDR3nt: TGTGCCAGCAGCTTAGCGGTGCTAGCGGGAGGGGGGTCCTACAATGAGCAGTTCTTC; CDR3aa: CASSLAVLAGGGSYNEQFF; abundance: NA; j_gene: TRBJ2-1; v_gene: TRBV7-2; d_gene: TRBD2
CDR3nt: TGTGCCAGCAGCGTAGATCCAGCCCTTTCCTACGAGCAGTACTTC; CDR3aa: CASSVDPALSYEQYF; abundance: NA; j_gene: TRBJ2-7; v_gene: TRBV9; d_gene: NA
CDR3nt: TGTGCCATCAGTGAGTCTGGGTACGAGCAGTACTTC; CDR3aa: CAISESGYEQYF; abundance: once; j_gene: TRBJ2-7; v_gene: TRBV10-3; d_gene: NA
CDR3nt: TGTGCCAGCAGCTCCCAGGGGGATGAAAAACTGTTTTTT; CDR3aa: CASSSQGDEKLFF; abundance: NA; j_gene: TRBJ1-4; v_gene: TRBV7-9; d_gene: TRBD1